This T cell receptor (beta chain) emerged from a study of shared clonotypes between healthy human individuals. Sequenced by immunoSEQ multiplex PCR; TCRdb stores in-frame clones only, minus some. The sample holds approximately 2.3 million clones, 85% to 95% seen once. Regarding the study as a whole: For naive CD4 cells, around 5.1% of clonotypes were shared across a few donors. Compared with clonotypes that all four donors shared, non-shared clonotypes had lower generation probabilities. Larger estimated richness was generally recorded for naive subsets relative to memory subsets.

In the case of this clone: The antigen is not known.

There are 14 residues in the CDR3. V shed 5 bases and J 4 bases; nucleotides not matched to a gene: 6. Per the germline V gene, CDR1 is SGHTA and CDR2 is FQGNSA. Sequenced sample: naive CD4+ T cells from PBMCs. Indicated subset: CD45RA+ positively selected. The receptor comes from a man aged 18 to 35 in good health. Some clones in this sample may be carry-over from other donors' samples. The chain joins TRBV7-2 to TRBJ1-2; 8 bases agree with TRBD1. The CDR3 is CASSLSQGGYGYTF. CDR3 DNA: TGTGCCAGCAGCCTTTCACAGGGGGGCTATGGCTACACCTTC.